Each of the 20 T cell receptor beta chains below was sequenced from the same sample in a study of CD8 T cells in Susac syndrome. Reverse transcription of about 0.5 to 1 ug RNA was carried out with random hexamers. Each CDR3 protein gets one entry after TCRdb re-called the immunoSEQ multiplex PCR reads with MiXCR. The data show about 150,000 distinct CDR3 sequences, with roughly 95% seen just once and around 0.12% held by the top ten. The sample taken for sequencing was CD4+ T cells from PBMCs. Receptors originate from a human donor with Susac syndrome.

This clonotype came up a few times. The chain combines TRBV20-1 with TRBJ1-1; the match to TRBD1 covers 8 bases. Losses at the gene ends were 6 bases for V and 5 bases for J; bases not matched to a gene: 5. The CDR3 loop spans 12 amino acids. Germline V gene lookup returns CDR1 DFQATT and CDR2 SNEGSKA (reference sequence). The CDR3 loop reads CSAEQGGTEAFF. In DNA, the CDR3 is TGCAGTGCGGAACAGGGGGGGACTGAAGCTTTCTTT.

The rearrangement links TRBV20-1 to TRBJ2-3; the D is unclear. CDR3 length: 10 residues. The V and J ends lost 6 bases and 11 bases respectively, with 12 bases between them. The germline V gene encodes CDR1 DFQATT and CDR2 SNEGSKA (reference sequence). The CDR3 is CSARWRLQYF. CDR3 sequence (DNA): TGCAGTGCAAGATGGCGACTGCAGTATTTT.

The chain carries TRBV20-1 and TRBJ2-1; the D gene could be TRBD1 or TRBD2 (6 bases each). The V gene lost 5 bases and the J gene lost 1 base, with 15 bases spanning the gap. The germline V gene has CDR1 DFQATT and CDR2 SNEGSKA (reference sequence). The CDR3 extends over 15 amino acids. CDR3: CSASSGGRSYNEQFF. CDR3 DNA sequence: TGCAGTGCTTCCTCCGGGGGCCGATCCTACAATGAGCAGTTCTTC.

This rearrangement joins TRBV12-3 or TRBV12-4 to TRBJ1-5; the D is unclear. The germline V and J ends were trimmed by 1 base and 4 bases, with 2 bases remaining between them. The CDR3 spans 12 residues. In DNA form, the CDR3 reads TGTGCCAGCAGTTTAGAGAATCAGCCCCAGCATTTT. Translated: CASSLENQPQHF.

The chain joins TRBV4-3 to TRBJ2-6, with no clear D. The CDR3 sequence is 17 residues long. V was clipped by 4 bases and J by 0 bases, with 13 bases between them. Germline assignment: CDR1 LGHNA and CDR2 YSLEER. Written as DNA, the CDR3 is TGCGCCAGCAGCCTCGGTGAAGTAAACTCTGGGGCCAACGTCCTGACTTTC. It codes for CASSLGEVNSGANVLTF.

The CDR3 spells CSVARTGGYNEQFF. In DNA form, the CDR3 reads TGCAGCGTTGCCAGGACAGGGGGCTACAATGAGCAGTTCTTC. The genes are TRBV29-1 and TRBJ2-1; 10 nucleotides line up with TRBD1. The CDR3 has 14 residues. Germline-derived CDR1 and CDR2 are SQVTM and ANQGSEA. V was clipped by 4 bases and J by 3 bases; unmatched bases: 3.

The chain links TRBV20-1 to TRBJ1-2; tentatively, D is TRBD1 (5 bases). With 5 bases removed from V and 7 bases from J, the gap between germline ends came to 11 bases. The CDR3 contains 11 residues. From germline, CDR1 is DFQATT and CDR2 SNEGSKA (reference sequence). CDR3 nucleotide sequence: TGCAGTGCTGCAAGGCAGGGTGGCTACACCTTC. Translating gives CSAARQGGYTF.

CDR3: CSAGRGGQPQHF. The CDR3 coding sequence is TGCAGTGCTGGCAGGGGAGGGCAGCCCCAGCATTTT. The chain joins TRBV20-1 to TRBJ1-5, with a possible D match to TRBD1 (6 bases). Germline CDR1 and CDR2: DFQATT and SNEGSKA (reference sequence). Deletions cut 5 bases from V and 7 bases from J, with 12 bases between. The CDR3 length is 12 residues.

This CDR3 is CSARRSPSNQPQHF. Here the CDR3 DNA reads TGCAGTGCTAGAAGGTCTCCTAGCAATCAGCCCCAGCATTTT. The chain employs TRBV20-1 and TRBJ1-5; D is uncertain. This CDR3 has 14 amino acids. The germline gives CDR1 DFQATT, CDR2 SNEGSKA (reference sequence). V lost 2 bases and J lost 0, with 8 bases in between.

The V call is TRBV12-3 or TRBV12-4, the J call TRBJ1-4; TRBD1 might be the D (6 bases). The V end lost 2 bases, the J end lost 8 bases, and 12 bases lay between the germline ends. This CDR3 is built from 14 residues. For the CDR3, the DNA is TGTGCCAGCAGTTTAAGGGGGGCTCGGGAAAAACTGTTTTTT. The encoded protein is CASSLRGAREKLFF.

V gene TRBV9 combines with J gene TRBJ1-3; no clear D gene. V gave up 3 bases and J gave up 3 bases, with 7 bases separating them. This CDR3 is 13 amino acids long. The germline V gene encodes CDR1 SGDLS and CDR2 YYNGEE. The CDR3 here is CASSASFGNTIYF. The CDR3 coding sequence is TGTGCCAGCAGCGCCTCCTTTGGAAACACCATATATTTT.

The table lists this clonotype with a count of one. The rearrangement uses TRBV30 and TRBJ2-7; TRBD2 agrees at 7 bases. CDR3 length: 13 amino acids. V lost 4 bases to trimming and J lost 2 bases; unmatched junction nucleotides: 5. The germline V gene encodes CDR1 GTSNPN and CDR2 SVGIG (reference sequence). CDR3 DNA sequence: TGTGCCTGGAACGTGGGGGGGACCTACGAGCAGTACTTC. It is translated as CAWNVGGTYEQYF.

V usage is TRBV6-1 and J usage is TRBJ1-6; 9 nucleotides match TRBD1. The CDR3 spans 14 residues. The V gene's germline CDR1 is MNHNS and CDR2 SASEGT. Trimming cost V 6 bases and J 5 bases; bases outside gene matches: 2. The CDR3 DNA reads as TGTGCCAGCAGGGGGACAGGGCATAATTCACCCCTCCACTTT. Residues: CASRGTGHNSPLHF.

The chain uses TRBV3-1 and TRBJ1-2; D uncertain. The CDR3 length is 13 residues. Germline lookup yields CDR1 LGHDT and CDR2 YNNKEL (reference sequence). The V gene lost 4 bases and the J gene lost 3 bases, with 9 bases spanning the gap. This CDR3 reads CASSLWRDYGYTF. The CDR3 DNA reads as TGTGCCAGCAGCCTTTGGAGGGACTATGGCTACACCTTC.

There are a few counts of this clonotype. The chain recombines TRBV6-2 or TRBV6-3 with TRBJ1-1, with no clear D. CDR1 and CDR2 from the germline V gene are MNHEY and SVGEGT. With 6 bases removed from V and 7 bases from J, the gap between germline ends came to 15 bases. CDR3 length: 13 residues. The CDR3 coding sequence is TGTGCCAGCAGCGAAATGGCGGGTTATGAAGCTTTCTTT. Translated, it gives CASSEMAGYEAFF.

This clonotype was seen just once. V usage is TRBV6-5 and J usage is TRBJ2-2; 8 bases are shared with TRBD2. The CDR3 runs to 15 residues. In germline, CDR1 is MNHEY, CDR2 SVGAGI. J gave up 4 bases and V 5 bases, and 6 bases lay outside the gene matches. In DNA form, the CDR3 reads TGTGCCAGCAGTGTCCTCGCGGGAGGCACCGGGGAGCTGTTTTTT. It yields the protein CASSVLAGGTGELFF.

This clonotype was detected a few times. The chain recombines TRBV24-1 with TRBJ2-1, with D uncertain. The germline V and J ends were trimmed by 3 bases and 7 bases, with 6 bases remaining between them. The CDR3 totals 12 residues. Germline V lookup: CDR1 KGHDR, CDR2 SFDVKD. The CDR3 region is CATSDQVNEQFF. The CDR3, as DNA: TGTGCCACCAGTGATCAAGTGAATGAGCAGTTCTTC.

This chain joins TRBV28 and TRBJ2-3, with 8 bases lining up with TRBD2. The CDR3 has 15 amino acids. The J segment lost 3 bases and the V segment lost 5 bases, leaving 7 bases of the junction unmatched. The germline CDR1 and CDR2 sequences are MDHEN and SYDVKM. CDR3 in amino acids: CASSGLAGRTDTQYF. The CDR3 nucleotides read TGTGCCAGCAGTGGGCTAGCGGGTAGAACAGATACGCAGTATTTT.

A single count supports this clonotype. The chain has TRBV9 and TRBJ2-7; 8 bases align to TRBD1. V gave up 0 bases and J gave up 5 bases; unmatched junction bases: 10. There are 16 residues in the CDR3. Germline-derived CDR1 and CDR2 are SGDLS and YYNGEE. CDR3 DNA sequence: TGTGCCAGCAGCGTAGGGCCCAGGGGGCATCCCAACGAGCAGTACGTC. It translates to CASSVGPRGHPNEQYV.

The chain couples TRBV2 to TRBJ2-7, with D tentatively TRBD2 (6 bases). V was clipped by 7 bases and J by 2 bases, with 12 bases between them. The CDR3 spans 13 residues. The germline CDR1 and CDR2 sequences are SNHLY and FYNNEI. The DNA of the CDR3 is TGTGCCAGCAAAGGGCGGGGACCCTACGAGCAGTACTTC. Amino acids: CASKGRGPYEQYF.